This T cell receptor beta chain was sequenced for a study of OX40 agonist ivuxolimab in advanced cancers. Study-wide findings and caveats: The average count of expanded clones was higher among CD8+ T cells than among CD4+.

This table comes from immunoSEQ multiplex PCR, and its TCRdb copy is limited to in-frame clones, with some not included. Among about 110,000 clones listed, about nine tenths were seen once. Note on this clone: Its antigen is not known.

The CDR3 has 14 amino acids. Trimming took 3 bases from V and 5 from J; bases not matched to a gene: 6. The germline V gene has CDR1 SGHNT and CDR2 YYREEE (reference sequence). The V and J genes are TRBV5-4 and TRBJ2-5, with TRBD1 matching over 8 bases. The receptor comes from an adult with an advanced solid tumor such as melanoma, head and neck, liver or kidney cancer. The sequences come from CD4+ or CD8+ T cells sorted from blood, collected in a trial of the OX40 agonist ivuxolimab. The CDR3 loop is CASSSTGAGETQYF. The CDR3 bases are TGTGCCAGCAGCTCGACAGGGGCGGGGGAGACCCAGTACTTC.